This T cell receptor beta chain was identified in a study of OX40 agonist ivuxolimab in advanced cancers. The J segment lost 9 bases and the V segment lost 3 bases, leaving 7 bases of the junction unmatched. The length of the CDR3 is 14 residues. Germline CDR1 and CDR2: MNHEY and SMNVEV (reference sequence). This clone has only a few counts. Profiled with immunoSEQ multiplex PCR; TCRdb holds only in-frame clones, not every one. The data show about 22,000 clones, approximately 84% seen once. V gene TRBV27 combines with J gene TRBJ2-1; TRBD1 matches at 8 bases. The TCR was taken from an adult with an advanced solid tumor such as melanoma, head and neck, liver or kidney cancer. Here the sequenced sample was CD4+ or CD8+ T cells sorted from blood, taken in a trial of the OX40 agonist ivuxolimab. The CDR3 reads CASSFGTGSSEQFF. The CDR3 nucleotides read TGTGCCAGCAGTTTCGGGACAGGCTCCAGTGAGCAGTTCTTC.